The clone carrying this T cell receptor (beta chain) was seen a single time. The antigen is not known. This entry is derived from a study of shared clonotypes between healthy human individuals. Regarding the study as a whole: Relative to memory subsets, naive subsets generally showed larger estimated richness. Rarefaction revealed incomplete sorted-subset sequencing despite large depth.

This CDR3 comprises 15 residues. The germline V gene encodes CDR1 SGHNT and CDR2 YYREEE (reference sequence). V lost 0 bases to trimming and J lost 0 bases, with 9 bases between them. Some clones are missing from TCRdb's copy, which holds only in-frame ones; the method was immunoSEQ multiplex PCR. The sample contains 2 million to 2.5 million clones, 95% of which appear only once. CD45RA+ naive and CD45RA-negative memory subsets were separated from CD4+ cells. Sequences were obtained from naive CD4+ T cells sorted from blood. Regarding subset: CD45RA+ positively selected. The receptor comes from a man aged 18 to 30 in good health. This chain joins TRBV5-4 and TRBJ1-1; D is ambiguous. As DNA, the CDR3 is TGTGCCAGCAGCTTGGTTGAGGGTCTGAACACTGAAGCTTTCTTT. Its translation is CASSLVEGLNTEAFF.